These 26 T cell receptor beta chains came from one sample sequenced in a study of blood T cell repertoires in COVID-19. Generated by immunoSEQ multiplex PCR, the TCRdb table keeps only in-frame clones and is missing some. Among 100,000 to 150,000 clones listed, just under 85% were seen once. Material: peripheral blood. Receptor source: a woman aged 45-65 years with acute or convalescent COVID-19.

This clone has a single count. The CDR3 spells CASSQQGGRGLDTEAFF. CDR3 bases: TGTGCCAGCAGCCAACAGGGGGGTCGGGGGCTCGACACTGAAGCTTTCTTT. The chain is built from TRBV3-1 (or the pseudogene TRBV3-2) and TRBJ1-1, with TRBD1 identical over 7 bases. Germline assignment: CDR1 LGHDT and CDR2 YNNKEL (reference sequence). V lost 2 bases, J lost 3 bases, and 12 bases stayed unmatched. There are 17 residues in the CDR3.

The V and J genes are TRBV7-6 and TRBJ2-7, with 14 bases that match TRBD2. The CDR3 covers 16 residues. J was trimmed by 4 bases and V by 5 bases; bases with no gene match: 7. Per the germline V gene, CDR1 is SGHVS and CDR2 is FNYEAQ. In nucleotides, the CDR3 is TGTGCCAGCAGCCCACATGGACTAGCGGGGGGATACGAGCAGTACTTC. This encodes CASSPHGLAGGYEQYF.

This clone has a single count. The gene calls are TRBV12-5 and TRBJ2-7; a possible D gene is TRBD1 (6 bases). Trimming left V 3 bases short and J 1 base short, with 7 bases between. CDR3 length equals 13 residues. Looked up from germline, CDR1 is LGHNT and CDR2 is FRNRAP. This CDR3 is CASGFGQSYEQYF. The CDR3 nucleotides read TGTGCTAGTGGTTTCGGACAGTCCTACGAGCAGTACTTC.

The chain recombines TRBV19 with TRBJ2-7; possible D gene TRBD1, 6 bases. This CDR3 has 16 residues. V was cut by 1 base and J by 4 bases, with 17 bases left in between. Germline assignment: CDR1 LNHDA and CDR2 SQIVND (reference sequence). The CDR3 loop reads CASSIAHRQALYEQYF. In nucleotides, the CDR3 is TGTGCCAGTAGTATAGCCCACAGACAGGCCCTGTACGAGCAGTACTTC.

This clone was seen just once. CDR3 in DNA: TGTGCCAGCAGTTACTCCACAGGGTCCGGCTACACCTTC. This gives the protein CASSYSTGSGYTF. V gene TRBV6-5 combines with J gene TRBJ1-2; possible D gene TRBD1, 6 bases. Germline lookup yields CDR1 MNHEY and CDR2 SVGAGI. Trimming cost V 0 bases and J 8 bases, with 10 bases left between them. This CDR3 has 13 residues.

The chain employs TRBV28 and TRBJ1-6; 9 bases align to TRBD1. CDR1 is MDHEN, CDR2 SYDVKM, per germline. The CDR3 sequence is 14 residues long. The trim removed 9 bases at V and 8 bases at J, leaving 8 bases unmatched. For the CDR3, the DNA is TGTGCCAGTTTACAGGGGGCGAAAGATTCACCCCTCCACTTT. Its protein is CASLQGAKDSPLHF.

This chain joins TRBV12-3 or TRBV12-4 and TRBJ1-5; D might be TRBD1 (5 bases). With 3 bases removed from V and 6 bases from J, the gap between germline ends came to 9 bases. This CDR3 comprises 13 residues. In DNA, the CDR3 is TGTGCCAGCAGTTTTCGGGGGATTCAGCCCCAGCATTTT. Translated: CASSFRGIQPQHF.

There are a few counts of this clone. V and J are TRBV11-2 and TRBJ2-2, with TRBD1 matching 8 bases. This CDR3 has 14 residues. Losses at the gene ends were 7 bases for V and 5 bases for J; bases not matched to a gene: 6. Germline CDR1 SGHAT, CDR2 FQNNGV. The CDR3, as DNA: TGTGCCAGCATCGGACAGGGACGAACCGGGGAGCTGTTTTTT. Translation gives CASIGQGRTGELFF.

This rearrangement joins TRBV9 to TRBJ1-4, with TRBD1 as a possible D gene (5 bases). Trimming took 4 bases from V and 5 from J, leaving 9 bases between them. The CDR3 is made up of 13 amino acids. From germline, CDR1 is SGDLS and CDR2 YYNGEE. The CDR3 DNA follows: TGTGCCAGCAGCCCCCGGGGGAATGAAAAACTGTTTTTT. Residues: CASSPRGNEKLFF.

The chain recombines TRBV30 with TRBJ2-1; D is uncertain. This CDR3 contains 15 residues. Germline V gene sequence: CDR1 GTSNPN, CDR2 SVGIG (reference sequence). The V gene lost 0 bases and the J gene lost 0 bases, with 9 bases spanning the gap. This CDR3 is CAWSVLDYSYNEQFF. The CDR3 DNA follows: TGTGCCTGGAGTGTGTTAGATTACTCCTACAATGAGCAGTTCTTC.

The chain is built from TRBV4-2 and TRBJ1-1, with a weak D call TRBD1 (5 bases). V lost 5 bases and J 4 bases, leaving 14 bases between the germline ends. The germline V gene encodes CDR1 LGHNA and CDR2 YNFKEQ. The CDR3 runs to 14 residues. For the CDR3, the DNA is TGTGCCAGCAGCAGTCAGGGAGGGATCACTGAAGCTTTCTTT. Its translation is CASSSQGGITEAFF.

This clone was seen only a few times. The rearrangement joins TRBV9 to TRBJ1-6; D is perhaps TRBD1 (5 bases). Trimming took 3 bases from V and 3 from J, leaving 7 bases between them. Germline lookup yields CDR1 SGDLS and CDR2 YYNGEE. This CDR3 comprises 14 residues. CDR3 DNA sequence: TGTGCCAGCAGCGGGGGCGACTATAATTCACCCCTCCACTTT. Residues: CASSGGDYNSPLHF.

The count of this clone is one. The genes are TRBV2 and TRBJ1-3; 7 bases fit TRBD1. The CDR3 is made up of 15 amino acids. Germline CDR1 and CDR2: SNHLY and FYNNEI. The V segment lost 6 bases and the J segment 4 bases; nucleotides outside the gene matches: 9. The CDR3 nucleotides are TGTGCCAGCAGCTCAGGGTGGACAGGCGGAAACACCATATATTTT. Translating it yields CASSSGWTGGNTIYF.

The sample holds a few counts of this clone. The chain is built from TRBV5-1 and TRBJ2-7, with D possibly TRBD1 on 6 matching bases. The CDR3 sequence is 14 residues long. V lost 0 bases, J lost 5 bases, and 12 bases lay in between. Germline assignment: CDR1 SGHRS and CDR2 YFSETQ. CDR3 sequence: CASSLAPTGNEQYF. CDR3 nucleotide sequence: TGCGCCAGCAGCTTGGCCCCGACAGGAAACGAGCAGTACTTC.

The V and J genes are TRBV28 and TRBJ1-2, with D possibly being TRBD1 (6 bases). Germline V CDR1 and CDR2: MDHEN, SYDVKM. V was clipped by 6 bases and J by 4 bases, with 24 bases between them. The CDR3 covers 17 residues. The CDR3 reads CASSQGMGSQLGYGYTF. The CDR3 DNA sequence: TGTGCCAGCAGCCAGGGGATGGGGTCCCAACTAGGCTATGGCTACACCTTC.

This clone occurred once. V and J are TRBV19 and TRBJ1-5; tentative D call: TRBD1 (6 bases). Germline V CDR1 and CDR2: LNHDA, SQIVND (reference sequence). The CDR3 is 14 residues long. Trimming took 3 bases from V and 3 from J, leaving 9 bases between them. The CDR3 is CASSITGTNQPQHF. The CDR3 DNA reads TGTGCCAGTAGTATTACAGGGACCAATCAGCCCCAGCATTTT.

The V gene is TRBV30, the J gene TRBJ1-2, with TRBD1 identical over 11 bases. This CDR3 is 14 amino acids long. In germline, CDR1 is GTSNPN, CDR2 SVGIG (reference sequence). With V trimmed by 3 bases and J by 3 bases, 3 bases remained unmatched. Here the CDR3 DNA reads TGTGCCTGGAGAGGACAGGGGGCTTACTATGGCTACACCTTC. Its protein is CAWRGQGAYYGYTF.

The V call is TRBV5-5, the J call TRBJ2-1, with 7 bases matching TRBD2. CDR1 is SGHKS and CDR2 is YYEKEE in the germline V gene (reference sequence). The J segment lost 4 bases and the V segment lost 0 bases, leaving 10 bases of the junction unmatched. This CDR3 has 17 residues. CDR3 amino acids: CASSLGGWRGSYNEQFF. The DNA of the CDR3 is TGTGCCAGCAGCTTGGGAGGGTGGCGGGGGAGTTACAATGAGCAGTTCTTC.

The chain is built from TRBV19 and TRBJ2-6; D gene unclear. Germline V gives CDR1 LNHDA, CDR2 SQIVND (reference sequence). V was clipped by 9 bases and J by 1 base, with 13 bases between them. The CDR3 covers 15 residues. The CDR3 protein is CASTVSRSGANVLTF. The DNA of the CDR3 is TGTGCCAGCACCGTGTCGCGATCTGGGGCCAACGTCCTGACTTTC.

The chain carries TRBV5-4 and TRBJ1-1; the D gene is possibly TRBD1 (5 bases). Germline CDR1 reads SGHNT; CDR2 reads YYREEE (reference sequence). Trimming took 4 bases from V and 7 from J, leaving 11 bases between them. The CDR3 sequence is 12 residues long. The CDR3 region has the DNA TGTGCCAGCAGCGTGACAGCTAATGAAGCTTTCTTT. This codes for CASSVTANEAFF. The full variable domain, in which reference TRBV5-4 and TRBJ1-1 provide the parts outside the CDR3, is ETGVTQSPTHLIKTRGQQVTLRCSSQSGHNTVSWYQQALGQGPQFIFQYYREEENGRGNFPPRFSGLQFPNYSSELNVNALELDDSALYLCASSVTANEAFFGQGTRLTVV.

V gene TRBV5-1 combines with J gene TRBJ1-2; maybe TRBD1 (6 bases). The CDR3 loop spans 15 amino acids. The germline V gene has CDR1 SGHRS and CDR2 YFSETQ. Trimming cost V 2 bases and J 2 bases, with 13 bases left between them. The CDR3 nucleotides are TGCGCCAGCAGCTTCAATCCAGGGGAAAACTATGGCTACACCTTC. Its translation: CASSFNPGENYGYTF.

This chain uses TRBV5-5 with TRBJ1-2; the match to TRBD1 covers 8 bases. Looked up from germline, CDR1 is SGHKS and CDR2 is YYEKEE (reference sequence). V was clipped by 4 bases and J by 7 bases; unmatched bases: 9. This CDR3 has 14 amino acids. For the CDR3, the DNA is TGTGCCAGCAGCCATTCGCAGGGGGCCCGTGGCTACACCTTC. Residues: CASSHSQGARGYTF.

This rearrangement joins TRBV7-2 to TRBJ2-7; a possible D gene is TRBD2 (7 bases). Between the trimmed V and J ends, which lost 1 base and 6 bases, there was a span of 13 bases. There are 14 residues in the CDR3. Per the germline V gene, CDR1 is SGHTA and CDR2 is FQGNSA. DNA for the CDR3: TGTGCCAGCAGCTTAGTAGGGGGGAGGGCCGAGCAGTACTTC. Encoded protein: CASSLVGGRAEQYF.

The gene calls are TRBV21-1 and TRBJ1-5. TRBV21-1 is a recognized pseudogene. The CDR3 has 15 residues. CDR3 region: CASVMGTYSNQPQHF. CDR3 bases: TGTGCCAGCGTTATGGGGACTTATAGCAATCAGCCCCAGCATTTT.

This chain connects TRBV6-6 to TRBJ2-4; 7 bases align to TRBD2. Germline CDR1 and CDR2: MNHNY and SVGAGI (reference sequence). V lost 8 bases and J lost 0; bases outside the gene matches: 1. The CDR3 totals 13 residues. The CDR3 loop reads CASAGEAKNIQYF. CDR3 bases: TGTGCCAGCGCGGGGGAAGCCAAAAACATTCAGTACTTC.

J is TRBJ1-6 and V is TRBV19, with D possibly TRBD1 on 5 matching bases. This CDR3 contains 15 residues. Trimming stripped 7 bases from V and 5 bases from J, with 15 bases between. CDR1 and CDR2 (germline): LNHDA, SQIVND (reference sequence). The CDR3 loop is CASNGGDRDNSPLHF. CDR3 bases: TGTGCCAGTAATGGAGGGGACCGGGATAATTCACCCCTCCACTTT.